This TCR beta chain was identified during a study of blood T cell repertoires in COVID-19. Profiled with immunoSEQ multiplex PCR; TCRdb holds only in-frame clones, not every one. Of 160,000 or so clones in the sample, 75% to 80% are singletons; the top ten hold approximately 13%. The CDR3 has 12 amino acids. The J segment lost 5 bases and the V segment lost 8 bases, leaving 4 bases of the junction unmatched. Germline CDR1 reads MNHEY; CDR2 reads SVGAGI. The sequencing sample was made of peripheral blood. The chain combines TRBV6-5 with TRBJ1-2; 8 bases agree with TRBD1. The TCR was taken from a woman older than 75 with acute or convalescent COVID-19. The CDR3 reads CASRDRLYGYTF. The CDR3 bases are TGTGCCAGCCGGGACAGGTTATATGGCTACACCTTC.